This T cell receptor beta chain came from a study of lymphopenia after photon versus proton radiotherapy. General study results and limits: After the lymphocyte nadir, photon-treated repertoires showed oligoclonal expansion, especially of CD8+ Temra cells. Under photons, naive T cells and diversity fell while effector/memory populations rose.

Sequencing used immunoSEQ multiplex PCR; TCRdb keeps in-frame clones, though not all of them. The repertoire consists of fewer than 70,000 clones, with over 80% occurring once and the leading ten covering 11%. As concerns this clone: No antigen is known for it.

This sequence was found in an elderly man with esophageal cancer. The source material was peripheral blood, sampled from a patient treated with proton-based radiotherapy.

CDR3 sequence: CASSYPLRGRNSPLHF. The CDR3 DNA reads TGTGCCAGCAGTTACCCTCTTAGGGGTAGGAATTCACCCCTCCACTTT. The chain uses TRBV6-6 and TRBJ1-6; D might be TRBD1 (5 bases). Trimming took off 2 bases at V and 7 bases at J, with 15 bases between the two ends. Germline V lookup: CDR1 MNHNY, CDR2 SVGAGI (reference sequence). CDR3 length: 16 residues.